This T cell receptor beta chain emerged from a study of blood T cells in healthy people across ages. Study-wide points: In these data, TCR beta diversity tracked strongly with naive T cell percentage.

Combining a sample-barcoded 5' primer with a J-beta primer mix, a second PCR ran for roughly 7 to 11 cycles. In TCRdb, the 5' RACE reads were re-called with MiXCR into one record per CDR3 protein. The data hold some 940,000 distinct CDR3 sequences, with 25% to 35% observed a single time. Germline V gene data show CDR1 as SNHLY and CDR2 as FYNNEI. CDR3 length equals 13 residues. Trimming took 7 bases from V and 0 from J, leaving 9 bases between them. As regards this clonotype: Its antigen remains unidentified.

This sample also belongs to another study, concerning T cells of mothers and their children. That paper states: The overlap seen between related mothers and children slightly exceeded that of unrelated pairs, though not significantly.

This receptor was identified in a woman aged 40 to 55 in good health. The sample comprised blood. The genes are TRBV2 and TRBJ1-1; no reliable D call. CDR3 in DNA: TGTGCCAGCATTGCTAACATGAACACTGAAGCTTTCTTT. Encoded protein: CASIANMNTEAFF.